These 8 T cell receptor beta chains originate from one sample sequenced in a study of T cell changes during pregnancy in multiple sclerosis. Libraries were prepared by immunoSEQ multiplex PCR; TCRdb keeps only in-frame clonotypes and omits some of them. Here the sample spans approximately 8,500 clones, 75% to 90% being singletons. The source was CD8+ T cells from peripheral blood mononuclear cells, collected in the first trimester of pregnancy. The receptors originated from a female donor in good health, enrolled as a control in a pregnancy study.

This chain joins TRBV4-1 and TRBJ2-2; perhaps TRBD1 as D (5 bases). The germline CDR1 and CDR2 sequences are MGHRA and YSYEKL. V lost 1 base, J lost 4 bases, and 10 bases lay in between. This CDR3 has 15 amino acids. CDR3 region: CASSQVPQVTGELFF. Here the CDR3 DNA reads TGCGCCAGCAGCCAAGTACCACAGGTCACCGGGGAGCTGTTTTTT.

The chain employs TRBV7-2 and TRBJ2-7; 10 bases align to TRBD1. CDR1 is SGHTA, CDR2 FQGNSA, per germline. The CDR3 covers 15 residues. The J segment lost 3 bases and the V segment lost 4 bases, leaving 6 bases of the junction unmatched. CDR3 DNA: TGTGCCAGCAGCTCCGGGACAGGGGCAATCTACGAGCAGTACTTC. This translates into CASSSGTGAIYEQYF.

This clone occurred once. This sequence joins TRBV11-2 and TRBJ2-7; weak D call: TRBD2 (5 bases). V was pared by 5 bases and J by 1 base, with 9 bases between. CDR3 length: 13 residues. From germline, CDR1 is SGHAT and CDR2 FQNNGV. As DNA, the CDR3 is TGTGCCAGCAGCGCTGGACTTTCCTACGAGCAGTACTTC. It codes for CASSAGLSYEQYF.

The gene calls are TRBV2 and TRBJ1-2; no clear D gene. This CDR3 has 15 amino acids. Trimming removed 1 base from V and 8 bases from J, with 17 bases in between. Germline CDR1 and CDR2: SNHLY and FYNNEI. CDR3 loop: CASSEEVDSLSGYTF. For the CDR3, the DNA is TGTGCCAGCAGTGAAGAGGTTGACTCCCTGTCGGGCTACACCTTC.

This clone was seen a handful of times. V gene TRBV5-1 combines with J gene TRBJ2-1; perhaps TRBD1 as D (5 bases). Germline CDR1 is SGHRS and CDR2 is YFSETQ. Trimming shortened V by 7 bases and J by 2 bases, and 13 bases separated the two germline ends. This CDR3 has 14 residues. The CDR3 reads CASSEAGPYNEQFF. In nucleotides, the CDR3 is TGCGCCAGCTCAGAGGCAGGGCCCTACAATGAGCAGTTCTTC.

The chain has TRBV6-1 and TRBJ2-2; maybe TRBD2 (5 bases). V was clipped by 7 bases and J by 7 bases, with 13 bases between them. Germline assignment: CDR1 MNHNS and CDR2 SASEGT. The CDR3 contains 13 residues. The CDR3 loop is CASTEGESGELFF. The CDR3 coding sequence is TGTGCCAGCACTGAGGGAGAGAGCGGGGAGCTGTTTTTT.

This chain uses TRBV6-1 with TRBJ1-2; 8 nucleotides align to TRBD1. V was pared by 8 bases and J by 6 bases, with 5 bases of the junction left unmatched. This CDR3 spans 12 amino acids. The germline CDR1 and CDR2 sequences are MNHNS and SASEGT. The CDR3 DNA reads TGTGCCAGCGGAGGGACAGGCAATGGCTACACCTTC. Its protein product is CASGGTGNGYTF.

This chain uses TRBV19 with TRBJ1-2; D gene ambiguous. The CDR3 consists of 11 residues. From germline, CDR1 is LNHDA and CDR2 SQIVND (reference sequence). V lost 8 bases and J 3 bases, leaving 7 bases between the germline ends. The CDR3 coding sequence is TGTGCCAGTTCCCCTGACTATGGCTACACCTTC. It translates to CASSPDYGYTF. The full variable domain, rest sourced from reference TRBV19 and TRBJ1-2, is DGGITQSPKYLFRKEGQNVTLSCEQNLNHDAMYWYRQDPGQGLRLIYYSQIVNDFQKGDIAEGYSVSREKKESFPLTVTSAQKNPTAFYLCASSPDYGYTFGSGTRLTVV.